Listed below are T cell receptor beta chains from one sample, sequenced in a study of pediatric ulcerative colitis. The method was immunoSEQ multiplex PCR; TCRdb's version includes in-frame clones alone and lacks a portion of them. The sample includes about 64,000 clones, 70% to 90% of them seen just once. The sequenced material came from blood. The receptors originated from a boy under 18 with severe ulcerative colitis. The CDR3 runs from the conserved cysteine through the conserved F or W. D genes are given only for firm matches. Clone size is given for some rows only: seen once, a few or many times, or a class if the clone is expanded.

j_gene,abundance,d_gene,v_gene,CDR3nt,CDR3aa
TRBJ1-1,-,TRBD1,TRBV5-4,TGTGCCAGCAGCTTTACAGGGGAGGGCACTGAAGCTTTCTTT,CASSFTGEGTEAFF
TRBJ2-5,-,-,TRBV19,TGTGCCAGTAGTAGGGCAGGGACCTTCCAAGAGACCCAGTACTTC,CASSRAGTFQETQYF
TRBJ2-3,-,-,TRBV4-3,TGCGCCAGCAGCCAAGCTTTTCGGCAAGACACAGATACGCAGTATTTT,CASSQAFRQDTDTQYF
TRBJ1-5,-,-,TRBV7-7,TGTGCTAGCAGCTTAGGTAGAAGGATTAGCAATCAGCCCCAGCATTTT,CASSLGRRISNQPQHF
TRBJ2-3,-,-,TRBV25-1,TGTGCCAGCAGTGTGCGCGGGATTAGCACAGATACGCAGTATTTT,CASSVRGISTDTQYF
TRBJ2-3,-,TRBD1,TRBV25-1,TGTGCCAGCAGTGCCCTTCGGACAGGGCAAACAGATACGCAGTATTTT,CASSALRTGQTDTQYF
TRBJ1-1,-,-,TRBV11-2,TGTGCCAGCAGCTCCGGGGCCTTCACTGAAGCTTTCTTT,CASSSGAFTEAFF
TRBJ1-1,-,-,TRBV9,TGTGCCAGCAGCGTAGAGGGGGTGAACACTGAAGCTTTCTTT,CASSVEGVNTEAFF
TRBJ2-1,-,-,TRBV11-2,TGTGCCAGCAGCTTAGATCTTGGCGGGGCTATTCACAATGAGCAGTTCTTC,CASSLDLGGAIHNEQFF
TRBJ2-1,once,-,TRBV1,TGCACCAGCAGCCAAGATCTCAGGGATGAGCAGTTCTTC,CTSSQDLRDEQFF
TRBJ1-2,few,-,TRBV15,TGTGCCACCAGTTATGGGGATGGCTACACCTTC,CATSYGDGYTF
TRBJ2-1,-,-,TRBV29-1,TGCAGCGTTGGGCCGAGCTCCTACAATGAGCAGTTCTTC,CSVGPSSYNEQFF
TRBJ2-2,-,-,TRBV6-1,TGTGCCAGCAGTGATCAGTTGGACACCGGGGAGCTGTTTTTT,CASSDQLDTGELFF
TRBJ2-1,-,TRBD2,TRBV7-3,TGTGCCAGCAGCTCCCTAGCGGGAGCGACCAATGAGCAGTTCTTC,CASSSLAGATNEQFF
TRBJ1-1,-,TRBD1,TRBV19,TGTGCCAGTAGTATTCTAGAGGGGGCGCGGACTGAAGCTTTCTTT,CASSILEGARTEAFF